Sequencing of this TCR beta chain was carried out in a study of blood T cell repertoires in COVID-19. Overall study context: Material from acute and convalescent COVID-19 was sourced from the United States, Italy and Spain. PBMCs, B-cell-depleted T cells, or T cells provided the cDNA or gDNA that made up the material.

The germline gives CDR1 SGHRS, CDR2 YFSETQ. Trimming removed 4 bases from V and 2 bases from J, with 14 bases in between. The CDR3 extends over 15 amino acids. Per the original methods: How many nucleated cells were present was estimated from reference gene primer amplification. Generated by immunoSEQ multiplex PCR, the TCRdb table keeps only in-frame clones and is missing some. The V and J calls and clone size are taken from that table; D and trimming were inferred from the DNA. The sample shows 150,000 to 200,000 clones, around nine tenths of them seen only once. This sequence joins TRBV5-1 and TRBJ2-3; D is possibly TRBD1 (5 bases). This TCR was recovered from a young woman who had recovered from COVID-19. The sample was peripheral blood. The CDR3 DNA reads as TGCGCCAGCAGCGCGATTACAGGTATCACAGATACGCAGTATTTT. Protein product: CASSAITGITDTQYF.